This record concerns one TCR beta chain sequence. Antigen unknown. The PCR ran on 60 Vbeta and 13 Jbeta primers. Original methodology: A later analysis tallied some 80 million unique TCR beta chains, around 11 million of them shared. Sequencing used immunoSEQ multiplex PCR; TCRdb keeps in-frame clones, though not all of them. Clone size and V and J calls were adopted from that table, with D and trimming inferred from the DNA. Of around 160,000 clones detected, roughly 66% appear once; the ten largest clones hold approximately 1.8%. This sample was taken from a study of cytomegalovirus exposure and HLA in healthy donors. Study-level points and caveats: It was reported in a later analysis that an Asian-associated ancestry cluster showed fewer N-insertions than the roughly 670-donor mean.

This TCR derives from a woman aged 18-29 years in good health and CMV-seronegative. Sample: PBMCs.

The CDR3, as DNA: TGTGCCAGCAGTTTAGGAGGGAGGAATACGCAGTATTTT. This encodes CASSLGGRNTQYF. The V gene is TRBV28, the J gene TRBJ2-3; perhaps TRBD2 as D (6 bases). V shed 2 bases and J shed 7 bases, with 10 bases lying between them. This CDR3 spans 13 amino acids. Per the germline V gene, CDR1 is MDHEN and CDR2 is SYDVKM.